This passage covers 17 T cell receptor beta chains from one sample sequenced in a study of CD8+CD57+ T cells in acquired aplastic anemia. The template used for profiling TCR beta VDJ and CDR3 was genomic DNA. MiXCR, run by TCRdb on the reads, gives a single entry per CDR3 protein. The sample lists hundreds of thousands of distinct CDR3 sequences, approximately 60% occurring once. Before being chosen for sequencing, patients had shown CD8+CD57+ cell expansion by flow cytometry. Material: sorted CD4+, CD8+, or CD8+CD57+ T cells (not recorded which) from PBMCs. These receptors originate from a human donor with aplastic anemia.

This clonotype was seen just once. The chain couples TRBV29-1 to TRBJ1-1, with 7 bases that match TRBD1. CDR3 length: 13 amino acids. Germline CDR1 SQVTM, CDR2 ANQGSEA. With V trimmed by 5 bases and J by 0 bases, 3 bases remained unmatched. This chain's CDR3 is CSVRQGMNTEAFF. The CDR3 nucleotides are TGCAGCGTTCGACAGGGAATGAACACTGAAGCTTTCTTT.

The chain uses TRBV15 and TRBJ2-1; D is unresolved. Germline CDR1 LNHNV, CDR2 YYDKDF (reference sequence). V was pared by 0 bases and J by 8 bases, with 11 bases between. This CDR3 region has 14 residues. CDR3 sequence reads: CATSREAKRDEQFF. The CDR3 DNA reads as TGTGCCACCAGCAGAGAGGCCAAAAGAGATGAGCAGTTCTTC. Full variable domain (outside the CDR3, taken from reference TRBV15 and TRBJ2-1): DAMVIQNPRYQVTQFGKPVTLSCSQTLNHNVMYWYQQKSSQAPKLLFHYYDKDFNNEADTPDNFQSRRPNTSFCFLDIRSPGLGDTAMYLCATSREAKRDEQFFGPGTRLTVL.

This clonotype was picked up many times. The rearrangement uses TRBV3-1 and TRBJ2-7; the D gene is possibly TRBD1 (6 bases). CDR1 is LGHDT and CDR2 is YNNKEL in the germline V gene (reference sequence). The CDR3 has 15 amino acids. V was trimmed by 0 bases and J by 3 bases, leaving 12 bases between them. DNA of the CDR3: TGTGCCAGCAGCCAAGAGGGGGCAGGGAACTACGAGCAGTACTTC. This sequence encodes CASSQEGAGNYEQYF.

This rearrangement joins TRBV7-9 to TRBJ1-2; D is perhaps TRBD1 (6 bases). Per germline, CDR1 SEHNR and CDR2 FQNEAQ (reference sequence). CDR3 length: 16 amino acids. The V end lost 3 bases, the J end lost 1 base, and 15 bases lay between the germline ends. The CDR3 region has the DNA TGTGCCAGCAGCTTGCCAAGGACAGAGAGTAACTATGGCTACACCTTC. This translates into CASSLPRTESNYGYTF.

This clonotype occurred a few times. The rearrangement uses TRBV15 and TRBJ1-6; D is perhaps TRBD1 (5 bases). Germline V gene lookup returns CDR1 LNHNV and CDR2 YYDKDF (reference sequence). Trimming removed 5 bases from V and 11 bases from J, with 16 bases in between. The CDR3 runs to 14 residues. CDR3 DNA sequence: TGTGCCACCAGCGGGGGACGGGGACGGACACCCCTCCACTTT. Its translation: CATSGGRGRTPLHF.

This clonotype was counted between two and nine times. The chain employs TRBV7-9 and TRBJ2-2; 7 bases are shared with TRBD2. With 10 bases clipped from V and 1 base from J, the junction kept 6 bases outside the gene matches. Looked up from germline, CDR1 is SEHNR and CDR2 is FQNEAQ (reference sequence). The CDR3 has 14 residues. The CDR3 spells CANRLAENTGELFF. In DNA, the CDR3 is TGTGCCAACCGGCTAGCGGAGAACACCGGGGAGCTGTTTTTT. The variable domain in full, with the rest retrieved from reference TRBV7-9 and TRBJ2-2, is DTGVSQNPRHKITKRGQNVTFRCDPISEHNRLYWYRQTLGQGPEFLTYFQNEAQLEKSRLLSDRFSAERPKGSFSTLEIQRTEQGDSAMYLCANRLAENTGELFFGEGSRLTVL.

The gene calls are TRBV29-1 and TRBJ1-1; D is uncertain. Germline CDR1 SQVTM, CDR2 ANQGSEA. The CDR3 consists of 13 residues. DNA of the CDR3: TGCTCGGCCGGCGGAATAGGGAACACTGAAGCTTTCTTT. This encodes CSAGGIGNTEAFF.

DNA for the CDR3: TGTGCCAGCAGCCGAGGGGCCCTCGAGCAGTACTTC. Translating it yields CASSRGALEQYF. The chain recombines TRBV11-2 with TRBJ2-7; D may be TRBD1 or TRBD2 (5 bases each). This CDR3 has 12 residues. Germline V CDR1 and CDR2: SGHAT, FQNNGV. Trimming left V 5 bases short and J 6 bases short, with 11 bases between.

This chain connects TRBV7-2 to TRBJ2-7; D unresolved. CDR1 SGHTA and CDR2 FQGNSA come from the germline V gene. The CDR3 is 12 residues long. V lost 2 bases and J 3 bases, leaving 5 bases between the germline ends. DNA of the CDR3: TGTGCCAGCAGCTTATTGGTCTACGAGCAGTACTTC. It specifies CASSLLVYEQYF.

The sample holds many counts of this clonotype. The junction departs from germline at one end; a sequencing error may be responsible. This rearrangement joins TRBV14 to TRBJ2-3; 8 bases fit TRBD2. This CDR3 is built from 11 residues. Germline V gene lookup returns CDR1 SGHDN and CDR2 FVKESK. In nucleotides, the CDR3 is TGTGCCAGCAGCCCCGGGACTAGGCGTGCTTTT. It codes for CASSPGTRRAF.

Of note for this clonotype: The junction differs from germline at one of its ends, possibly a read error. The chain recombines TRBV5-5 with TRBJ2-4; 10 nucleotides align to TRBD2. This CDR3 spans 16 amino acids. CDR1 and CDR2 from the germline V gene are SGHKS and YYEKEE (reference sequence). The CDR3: CASSLGSGGPVGIQYF. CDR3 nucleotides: TGCGCCAGCAGCTTGGGTAGCGGGGGGCCGGTAGGCATTCAGTACTTC.

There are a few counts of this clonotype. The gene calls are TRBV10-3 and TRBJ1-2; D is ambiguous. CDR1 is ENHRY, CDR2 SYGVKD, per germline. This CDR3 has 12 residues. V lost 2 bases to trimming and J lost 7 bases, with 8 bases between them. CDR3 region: CAISEATSGYTF. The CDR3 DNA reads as TGTGCCATCAGTGAGGCTACATCTGGCTACACCTTC.

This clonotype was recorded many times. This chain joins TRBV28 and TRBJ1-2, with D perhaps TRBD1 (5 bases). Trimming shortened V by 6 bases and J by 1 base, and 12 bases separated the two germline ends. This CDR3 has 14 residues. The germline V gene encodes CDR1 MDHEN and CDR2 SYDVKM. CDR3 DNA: TGTGCCAGCAGACACGGGGCCCTTAACTATGGCTACACCTTC. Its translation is CASRHGALNYGYTF.

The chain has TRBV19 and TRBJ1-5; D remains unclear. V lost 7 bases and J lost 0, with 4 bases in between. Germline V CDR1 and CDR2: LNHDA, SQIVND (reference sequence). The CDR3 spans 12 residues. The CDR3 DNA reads TGTGCCAGTACAGATAGCAATCAGCCCCAGCATTTT. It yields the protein CASTDSNQPQHF.

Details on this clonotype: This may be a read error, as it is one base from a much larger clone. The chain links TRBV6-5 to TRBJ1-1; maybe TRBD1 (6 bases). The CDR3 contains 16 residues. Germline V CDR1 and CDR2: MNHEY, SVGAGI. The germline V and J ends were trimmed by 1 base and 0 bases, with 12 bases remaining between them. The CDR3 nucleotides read TGTGCCAGCAGTTACTTGGTAGGGGGGGTGAACACTGAAGCTTTCTTT. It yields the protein CASSYLVGGVNTEAFF.

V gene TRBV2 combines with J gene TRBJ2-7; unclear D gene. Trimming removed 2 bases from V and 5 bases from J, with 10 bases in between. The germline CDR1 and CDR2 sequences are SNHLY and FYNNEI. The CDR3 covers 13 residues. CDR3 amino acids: CASSELFRDEQYF. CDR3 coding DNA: TGTGCCAGCAGTGAATTGTTCCGGGACGAGCAGTACTTC.

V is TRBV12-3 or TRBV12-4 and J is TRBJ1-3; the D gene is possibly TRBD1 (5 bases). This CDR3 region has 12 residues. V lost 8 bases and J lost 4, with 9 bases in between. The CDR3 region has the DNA TGTGCCAGCCGCAAGGGGGGAAACACCATATATTTT. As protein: CASRKGGNTIYF.